The clone carrying this T cell receptor beta chain occurred many times. The antigen is not known. Germline-derived CDR1 and CDR2 are MNHEY and SMNVEV (reference sequence). The CDR3 covers 14 residues. MiXCR, applied by TCRdb to the RT-PCR reads, yields one record per CDR3 protein. In the table there are roughly 630,000 distinct CDR3 sequences, roughly 15% of which are singletons. These data come from a study of response to subunit inactivated influenza vaccine. Study-wide findings and caveats: Authors proposed each seasonal influenza vaccination draws in few new T cells.

V is TRBV27 and J is TRBJ1-6; D may be TRBD1 (6 bases). The starting material was PBMCs from blood, obtained less than 15 days before vaccination. This clonotype was obtained from a man between 45 and 60 years old who received an inactivated influenza vaccine. The CDR3 region has the DNA TGTGTCCTTGGGGGGCTTATGGATAATTCACCCCTCCACTTT. This codes for CVLGGLMDNSPLHF.